Described below is a single T cell receptor (beta chain) sequence and its context. Germline CDR1 and CDR2: SGHVS and FQNEAQ. This CDR3 has 18 residues. The V gene lost 2 bases and the J gene lost 2 bases, with 18 bases spanning the gap. Original handling: For nucleated cells, counts were estimated from reference gene primer amplification. This table comes from immunoSEQ multiplex PCR, and its TCRdb copy is limited to in-frame clones, with some not included. The DNA gave D and trimming, while V, J and clone size come from that table. The data contain under 250,000 clones, about 90% of them singletons. This sample stems from a study of blood T cell repertoires in COVID-19. Overall study: COVID-19 samples from acute and convalescent phases originated in the United States, Italy and Spain. Sources were T cells, B-cell-depleted T cells, or PBMCs; the material itself was cDNA or gDNA.

J is TRBJ1-4 and V is TRBV7-8; D is ambiguous. This clonotype was sampled from a woman aged 60-75 years with acute or convalescent COVID-19. Sequences were obtained from peripheral blood. CDR3 protein: CASSLRFVTQRTNEKLFF. The CDR3 region has the DNA TGTGCCAGCAGCTTAAGGTTCGTGACCCAGCGGACTAATGAAAAACTGTTTTTT.